This T cell receptor (beta chain) was retrieved from a study of human T cells and chemical hapten exposure. Study context: DPC (0.01%) was patch tested on the upper back and read at 6 days.

CDR1 is MDHEN, CDR2 SYDVKM, per germline. The CDR3 has 12 amino acids. The ends were cut back, 3 bases at V and 6 bases at J, with 9 bases in the middle. TCRdb processed the RACE reads anew with MiXCR; each CDR3 protein has one entry. This table has about 41,000 distinct CDR3 sequences, 3.5% to 4% appearing once. This clonotype was seen many times. Indicated time point: patch test 1, 2 weeks after DPC sensitization. Treatment: therapeutic diphenylcyclopropenone sensitization with weekly scalp DPC. Whole blood, unfractionated, served as the material for total RNA extraction. This TCR derives from a man aged 50-60 years with alopecia areata. Some clones in this sample may be carry-over from other donors' samples. The chain uses TRBV28 and TRBJ2-7, with D perhaps matching TRBD1 (6 bases). The sample in question was whole blood, obtained in connection with sensitization to the hapten diphenylcyclopropenone (DPC). The CDR3 loop reads CASSLDSVEQYF. CDR3 DNA sequence: TGTGCCAGCAGTTTGGACAGCGTCGAGCAGTACTTC.